Shown below are 13 T cell receptor beta chains from a single sample sequenced in a study of cytomegalovirus exposure and HLA in healthy donors. Some clones are missing from TCRdb's copy, which holds only in-frame ones; the method was immunoSEQ multiplex PCR. The sample yields around 140,000 clones, roughly 87% seen once. The sequenced sample consisted of PBMCs. Every receptor here comes from a man aged 18 to 30 in good health and CMV-seropositive.

This chain joins TRBV6-1 and TRBJ1-5, with D possibly TRBD1 on 5 matching bases. Between the trimmed V and J ends, which lost 0 bases and 4 bases, there was a span of 10 bases. This CDR3 has 15 amino acids. From germline, CDR1 is MNHNS and CDR2 SASEGT. The CDR3 nucleotides are TGTGCCAGCAGTGAAGCGGGGACTGGGAATCAGCCCCAGCATTTT. Its translation is CASSEAGTGNQPQHF.

The CDR3 nucleotides are TGCGCCAGCAGCCCGGGGACAGGGGCTGGAAACACCATATATTTT. Its protein product is CASSPGTGAGNTIYF. The gene calls are TRBV5-1 and TRBJ1-3; 10 bases agree with TRBD1. Germline assignment: CDR1 SGHRS and CDR2 YFSETQ. V lost 4 bases and J lost 2; bases outside the gene matches: 3. The CDR3 covers 15 residues.

The gene calls are TRBV10-2 and TRBJ2-7, with 10 bases matching TRBD2. Germline-derived CDR1 and CDR2 are WSHSY and SAAADI. The CDR3 is 15 amino acids. The V gene end was trimmed by 2 bases and the J gene end by 3 bases; junction bases not matched to a gene: 4. CDR3 in amino acids: CASSEGVAGGYEQYF. The CDR3 nucleotides are TGCGCCAGCAGTGAGGGGGTAGCGGGAGGCTACGAGCAGTACTTC.

The V and J genes are TRBV18 and TRBJ2-1; D is ambiguous. Trimming shortened V by 2 bases and J by 7 bases, and 9 bases separated the two germline ends. The CDR3 length is 13 residues. CDR1 and CDR2 (germline): KGHSH, LQKENI. This CDR3 is CASSPTPVNEQFF. The CDR3 DNA follows: TGTGCCAGCTCACCAACGCCGGTAAATGAGCAGTTCTTC. Full variable domain (missing parts from reference TRBV18 and TRBJ2-1): NAGVMQNPRHLVRRRGQEARLRCSPMKGHSHVYWYRQLPEEGLKFMVYLQKENIIDESGMPKERFSAEFPKEGPSILRIQQVVRGDSAAYFCASSPTPVNEQFFGPGTRLTVL.

The rearrangement uses TRBV5-1 and TRBJ2-1; tentatively, D is TRBD1 (7 bases). The germline gives CDR1 SGHRS, CDR2 YFSETQ. V shed 3 bases and J shed 0 bases, with 10 bases lying between them. CDR3 length: 15 amino acids. The CDR3 DNA follows: TGCGCCAGCAGCTGGGGGGACAGCTCCTACAATGAGCAGTTCTTC. Protein sequence: CASSWGDSSYNEQFF. The whole variable domain, filled in from reference TRBV5-1 and TRBJ2-1, reads KAGVTQTPRYLIKTRGQQVTLSCSPISGHRSVSWYQQTPGQGLQFLFEYFSETQRNKGNFPGRFSGRQFSNSRSEMNVSTLELGDSALYLCASSWGDSSYNEQFFGPGTRLTVL.

CDR3 protein: CASSQGAKNIQYF. CDR3 DNA: TGTGCCAGCAGCCAGGGAGCCAAAAACATTCAGTACTTC. The gene calls are TRBV7-2 and TRBJ2-4; possible D gene TRBD1, 5 bases. Trimming pared 5 bases from V and 0 bases from J, leaving 5 bases between. Germline V CDR1 and CDR2: SGHTA, FQGNSA. The CDR3 runs 13 residues.

This chain uses TRBV7-7 with TRBJ2-4; TRBD1 agrees at 9 bases. Germline CDR1 and CDR2: SSHAT and FNYEAQ (reference sequence). CDR3 length equals 15 residues. The V segment lost 5 bases and the J segment 6 bases; nucleotides outside the gene matches: 8. The CDR3 nucleotides read TGTGCCAGCAGCCCCGCGCCGGGACAGGGAAACATTCAGTACTTC. Protein: CASSPAPGQGNIQYF.

This chain uses TRBV6-6 with TRBJ1-1; maybe TRBD1 (6 bases). The germline gives CDR1 MNHNY, CDR2 SVGAGI (reference sequence). The CDR3 runs to 14 residues. The V gene lost 6 bases and the J gene lost 3 bases, with 14 bases spanning the gap. The CDR3, as DNA: TGTGCCAGCAGCCTCAGGGGAGAGTACACTGAAGCTTTCTTT. Translating gives CASSLRGEYTEAFF.

This clone was counted only a few times. The gene calls are TRBV7-9 and TRBJ2-7, with 9 bases aligning to TRBD1. With V trimmed by 5 bases and J by 2 bases, 7 bases remained unmatched. In germline, CDR1 is SEHNR, CDR2 FQNEAQ (reference sequence). CDR3 length: 15 amino acids. The CDR3 spells CASSRRDRVAYEQYF. CDR3 nucleotides: TGTGCCAGCAGCCGCCGGGACAGGGTCGCCTACGAGCAGTACTTC.

The rearrangement uses TRBV4-1 and TRBJ1-3; D gene unclear. The CDR3 consists of 17 residues. Germline CDR1 is MGHRA and CDR2 is YSYEKL. V lost 0 bases and J 8 bases, leaving 20 bases between the germline ends. Here the CDR3 reads CASSQDDFGQEVDTIYF. As DNA, the CDR3 is TGCGCCAGCAGCCAAGATGATTTTGGGCAGGAGGTAGACACCATATATTTT.

The chain is built from TRBV18 and TRBJ2-3, with 8 positions matching TRBD1. CDR1 is KGHSH and CDR2 is LQKENI in the germline V gene. The CDR3 contains 14 residues. V gave up 3 bases and J gave up 7 bases; unmatched junction bases: 6. The CDR3 sequence is CASSPTGEGNTQYF. CDR3 DNA sequence: TGTGCCAGCTCACCGACAGGGGAAGGGAATACGCAGTATTTT.

The chain couples TRBV6-4 to TRBJ1-2; D is perhaps TRBD1 (6 bases). The V and J ends lost 2 bases and 6 bases respectively, with 10 bases between them. CDR3 length: 13 residues. The germline V gene has CDR1 MRHNA and CDR2 SNTAGT. CDR3: CASSDESGDGYTF. The CDR3 nucleotides are TGTGCCAGCAGTGACGAGTCAGGGGATGGCTACACCTTC.

This chain links TRBV6-5 with TRBJ2-1; D is undetermined. Germline CDR1 MNHEY, CDR2 SVGAGI. V lost 7 bases and J lost 9, with 10 bases in between. The CDR3 spans 11 residues. The CDR3 DNA sequence: TGTGCCAGCAAACAAGGAGCTGAGCAGTTCTTC. It is translated as CASKQGAEQFF.